A single sample is the source of the 15 T cell receptor beta chains below, sequenced in a study of CD8 T cells in ankylosing spondylitis. TCRdb ran MiXCR on the 5' RACE reads and lists one entry per CDR3 protein. The sample comprises approximately 180,000 distinct CDR3 sequences, about 20% of which are singletons, and 4.3% rests with the top ten. The sample comprised blood, either unsorted or a sorted T cell fraction (not recorded which). These TCRs come from a male donor aged 5 to 30 with ankylosing spondylitis or in good health (not recorded which).

This clonotype was observed at least ten times. The chain employs TRBV28 and TRBJ2-2, with a tentative D call TRBD1 (5 bases). Trimming pared 5 bases from V and 8 bases from J, leaving 9 bases between. The CDR3 spans 12 residues. CDR1 is MDHEN and CDR2 is SYDVKM in the germline V gene. CDR3 loop: CASSAQGGELFF. CDR3 nucleotide sequence: TGTGCCAGCAGTGCCCAGGGTGGGGAGCTGTTTTTT.

The J gene is TRBJ2-7, the V gene TRBV7-6, with 7 bases fitting TRBD2. V shed 5 bases and J 5 bases; nucleotides not matched to a gene: 12. The germline CDR1 and CDR2 sequences are SGHVS and FNYEAQ. This CDR3 contains 15 residues. CDR3 coding DNA: TGTGCCAGCAGCATGGGGGGGGAGTTGAGCAACGAGCAGTACGTC. Translation: CASSMGGELSNEQYV.

This clonotype was recorded at least ten times. The J gene is TRBJ2-2, the V gene TRBV12-3 or TRBV12-4; 13 positions match TRBD2. The CDR3 length is 15 residues. V lost 6 bases and J lost 8; bases outside the gene matches: 6. CDR3 nucleotide sequence: TGTGCCAGCAGCCGGACTAGCGGGAGAGGTGGGGAGCTGTTTTTT. Translation: CASSRTSGRGGELFF.

This clonotype was recorded at least ten times. The chain uses TRBV7-8 and TRBJ2-3, with unresolved D. V lost 8 bases, J lost 2 bases, and 5 bases lay in between. Germline CDR1 SGHVS, CDR2 FQNEAQ. This CDR3 has 11 amino acids. The CDR3 bases are TGTGCCAGCCTAGACACAGATACGCAGTATTTT. This codes for CASLDTDTQYF.

In its sample, this clonotype was seen many times. The chain uses TRBV5-6 and TRBJ1-5; TRBD1 aligns across 7 bases. This CDR3 has 14 residues. CDR1 is SGHDT and CDR2 is YYEEEE in the germline V gene. V lost 3 bases to trimming and J lost 8 bases; unmatched junction nucleotides: 8. The CDR3: CASSSTGVSEPQHF. The DNA of the CDR3 is TGTGCCAGCAGCTCTACAGGGGTCAGTGAGCCCCAGCATTTT.

Many counts were recorded for this clonotype. The gene calls are TRBV24-1 and TRBJ1-5, with a weak D call TRBD1 (5 bases). Germline CDR1 reads KGHDR; CDR2 reads SFDVKD. CDR3 length: 13 residues. Trimming removed 7 bases at V and 6 bases at J, with 12 bases between. The CDR3 DNA reads as TGTGCCACCAGCAGAGGGGACGGTCAGCCCCAGCATTTT. It yields the protein CATSRGDGQPQHF.

This clonotype has at least ten counts. The chain combines TRBV24-1 with TRBJ2-5, with a weak D call TRBD2 (5 bases). V lost 3 bases and J lost 4, with 11 bases in between. Germline assignment: CDR1 KGHDR and CDR2 SFDVKD. There are 14 residues in the CDR3. CDR3 protein: CATSDAGRGETQYF. The CDR3 nucleotides are TGTGCCACCAGTGATGCCGGCCGGGGAGAGACCCAGTACTTC.

This clonotype was counted ten times or more. The chain uses TRBV20-1 and TRBJ1-2; 7 bases align to TRBD1. V lost 1 base to trimming and J lost 2 bases; unmatched junction nucleotides: 7. The CDR3 has 15 residues. Germline lookup yields CDR1 DFQATT and CDR2 SNEGSKA (reference sequence). Here the CDR3 DNA reads TGCAGTGCTAGAGCCGGCGGGACAGCGAACTATGGCTACACCTTC. Amino acids: CSARAGGTANYGYTF.

In its sample, this clonotype was seen many times. The chain links TRBV27 to TRBJ1-5, with unresolved D. The germline gives CDR1 MNHEY, CDR2 SMNVEV (reference sequence). Trimming took off 3 bases at V and 3 bases at J, with 0 bases between the two ends. The CDR3 loop spans 11 amino acids. CDR3 in DNA: TGTGCCAGCAGTTTCAATCAGCCCCAGCATTTT. The encoded protein is CASSFNQPQHF.

This clonotype was seen ten or more times. V is TRBV4-1 and J is TRBJ2-1; 7 bases match TRBD1. Germline V gene lookup returns CDR1 MGHRA and CDR2 YSYEKL. The CDR3 sequence is 17 residues long. After removal of 3 bases from V and 8 bases from J, the junction contained 16 bases not matched to a gene. The CDR3 spells CASSHVNRQGAWDEQFF. The CDR3 nucleotides read TGCGCCAGCAGCCACGTTAATAGACAGGGTGCGTGGGATGAGCAGTTCTTC.

This clonotype occurred a few times. The chain employs TRBV7-3 and TRBJ2-1; 9 positions agree with TRBD1. The CDR3 contains 13 residues. CDR1 SGHTA and CDR2 FQGTGA come from the germline V gene. J lost 11 bases, V lost 5 bases, and 7 bases had no gene match. CDR3 in DNA: TGTGCCAGCAGCCCCGGGACAGGGAGCAAGCAGTTCTTC. Amino acids: CASSPGTGSKQFF.

This clonotype occurred many times. The chain couples TRBV6-2 or TRBV6-3 to TRBJ2-3; 11 positions agree with TRBD1. Germline values: CDR1 MNHEY, CDR2 SVGEGT. V shed 8 bases and J 4 bases; nucleotides not matched to a gene: 5. This CDR3 has 14 residues. The CDR3 here is CASGDRGSSDTQYF. The CDR3 DNA sequence: TGTGCCAGCGGGGACAGGGGGTCCTCAGATACGCAGTATTTT.

This clonotype was recorded many times. The V call is TRBV5-1, the J call TRBJ2-5; 10 bases agree with TRBD2. The CDR3 spans 17 residues. The V and J ends lost 0 bases and 1 base, in that order; junction bases with no gene match: 6. Per the germline V gene, CDR1 is SGHRS and CDR2 is YFSETQ. The CDR3: CASSLGTRTSGQETQYF. The CDR3 DNA sequence: TGCGCCAGCAGCTTGGGGACACGGACTAGCGGCCAAGAGACCCAGTACTTC. Looking up the rest from reference TRBV5-1 and TRBJ2-5 gives the full variable domain: KAGVTQTPRYLIKTRGQQVTLSCSPISGHRSVSWYQQTPGQGLQFLFEYFSETQRNKGNFPGRFSGRQFSNSRSEMNVSTLELGDSALYLCASSLGTRTSGQETQYFGPGTRLLVL.

Ten or more counts support this clonotype. The V and J genes are TRBV6-5 and TRBJ2-2, with D possibly called TRBD1 or TRBD2 (5 bases each). The germline gives CDR1 MNHEY, CDR2 SVGAGI. This CDR3 is built from 16 residues. The germline V and J ends were trimmed by 6 bases and 0 bases, with 14 bases remaining between them. This CDR3 is CASRPPGRANTGELFF. In DNA, the CDR3 is TGTGCCAGCAGGCCCCCGGGACGGGCGAACACCGGGGAGCTGTTTTTT.

The CDR3 nucleotides are TGCAGTGCTCGCCGACGACAAATATACGAGCAGTACTTC. Amino acid sequence: CSARRRQIYEQYF. This chain links TRBV20-1 with TRBJ2-7; D not certain. The germline gives CDR1 DFQATT, CDR2 SNEGSKA (reference sequence). CDR3 size: 13 residues. Trimming took off 5 bases at V and 4 bases at J, with 15 bases between the two ends.